The 17 T cell receptor beta chains in this list originate from one sample, sequenced in a study of shared clonotypes between healthy human individuals. Data came from immunoSEQ multiplex PCR; TCRdb stores just in-frame clones and leaves some out. The sample holds around 2,000,000 clones; 90% to 95% are singletons and the top ten take roughly 0.13%. Sequencing used naive CD4+ T cells sorted from blood. Noted subset: CD45RA+ positively selected. All receptors come from a man between 18 and 29 years old in good health.

The sample holds a few counts of this clone. The gene calls are TRBV10-3 and TRBJ2-7, with D uncertain. The germline V and J ends were trimmed by 5 bases and 1 base, with 3 bases remaining between them. Germline CDR1 is ENHRY and CDR2 is SYGVKD. This CDR3 is built from 11 residues. CDR3 protein: CAISRSYEQYF. CDR3 bases: TGTGCCATCAGTAGATCCTACGAGCAGTACTTC.

This clone was seen only once. The chain employs TRBV9 and TRBJ2-2; D may be TRBD1 (5 bases). Per germline, CDR1 SGDLS and CDR2 YYNGEE. Trimming took off 2 bases at V and 0 bases at J, with 14 bases between the two ends. This CDR3 region has 17 residues. The CDR3 sequence is CASSVLGQFANTGELFF. The DNA for the CDR3 is TGTGCCAGCAGCGTCCTCGGACAATTCGCGAACACCGGGGAGCTGTTTTTT.

The chain carries TRBV5-1 and TRBJ1-6, with TRBD1 as a possible D gene (6 bases). Germline CDR1 SGHRS, CDR2 YFSETQ. This CDR3 has 14 amino acids. V lost 1 base to trimming and J lost 15 bases, with 17 bases between them. CDR3 coding DNA: TGCGCCAGCAGCTTGCCGGACAGACCTTATCACCTCCACTTT. Protein sequence: CASSLPDRPYHLHF.

V usage is TRBV7-2 and J usage is TRBJ1-1; no clear D. CDR3 size: 14 residues. The germline gives CDR1 SGHTA, CDR2 FQGNSA. V lost 1 base and J 2 bases, leaving 8 bases between the germline ends. CDR3 amino acids: CASSLVGPNTEAFF. In nucleotides, the CDR3 is TGTGCCAGCAGCTTAGTCGGCCCAAACACTGAAGCTTTCTTT.

This clone occurred many times. V and J are TRBV5-1 and TRBJ1-5; D not resolved. Germline CDR1 SGHRS, CDR2 YFSETQ. V gave up 0 bases and J gave up 6 bases, with 7 bases separating them. This CDR3 is 13 amino acids long. CDR3 sequence: CASSLGAGQPQHF. In nucleotides, the CDR3 is TGCGCCAGCAGCTTGGGGGCAGGTCAGCCCCAGCATTTT.

The rearrangement joins TRBV2 to TRBJ2-3, with D perhaps assigned TRBD1 or TRBD2 (5 bases each). The germline V gene encodes CDR1 SNHLY and CDR2 FYNNEI. V was clipped by 6 bases and J by 5 bases, with 12 bases between them. The CDR3 sequence is 13 residues long. CDR3 in amino acids: CASREDNQDTQYF. CDR3 sequence (DNA): TGTGCCAGCAGGGAGGACAACCAAGATACGCAGTATTTT.

The J gene is TRBJ1-1, the V gene TRBV30; D is undetermined. The CDR3 length is 11 residues. The V end lost 2 bases, the J end lost 5 bases, and 6 bases lay between the germline ends. Germline CDR1 is GTSNPN and CDR2 is SVGIG (reference sequence). The CDR3 region is CAWSRWTEAFF. The CDR3 nucleotides read TGTGCCTGGAGTAGGTGGACTGAAGCTTTCTTT.

The CDR3 nucleotides read TGTGCCAGTAGACTAATTCTTAGCGGGGTGAGCAATCAGCCCCAGCATTTT. Encoded protein: CASRLILSGVSNQPQHF. This chain connects TRBV19 to TRBJ1-5; D gene unclear. The CDR3 totals 17 residues. The germline V and J ends were trimmed by 6 bases and 1 base, with 19 bases remaining between them. CDR1 LNHDA and CDR2 SQIVND come from the germline V gene (reference sequence).

Turning to this clone: Other DNA sequences within the sample encode an identical CDR3. V usage is TRBV5-1 and J usage is TRBJ1-1; possible D gene TRBD1, 6 bases. Germline-derived CDR1 and CDR2 are SGHRS and YFSETQ. This CDR3 comprises 13 residues. The ends were cut back, 3 bases at V and 1 base at J, with 7 bases in the middle. CDR3 amino acids: CASSWTENTEAFF. CDR3 bases: TGCGCCAGCAGCTGGACAGAGAACACTGAAGCTTTCTTT.

The chain couples TRBV5-5 to TRBJ1-6, with D possibly TRBD1 on 5 matching bases. From germline, CDR1 is SGHKS and CDR2 YYEKEE (reference sequence). Between the trimmed V and J ends, which lost 4 bases and 10 bases, there was a span of 12 bases. This CDR3 region has 13 residues. In DNA form, the CDR3 reads TGTGCCAGCAGCGGGACGGGGGACTCACCCCTCCACTTT. Residues: CASSGTGDSPLHF. The whole variable domain, filled in from reference TRBV5-5 and TRBJ1-6, reads DAGVTQSPTHLIKTRGQQVTLRCSPISGHKSVSWYQQVLGQGPQFIFQYYEKEERGRGNFPDRFSARQFPNYSSELNVNALLLGDSALYLCASSGTGDSPLHFGNGTRLTVT.

The genes are TRBV12-5 and TRBJ2-1; D unclear. This CDR3 is 11 amino acids long. With 3 bases removed from V and 9 bases from J, the gap between germline ends came to 6 bases. The germline CDR1 and CDR2 sequences are LGHNT and FRNRAP. CDR3 in amino acids: CASGFSSEQFF. DNA for the CDR3: TGTGCTAGTGGTTTCTCTAGTGAGCAGTTCTTC. The variable domain in full, with the rest retrieved from reference TRBV12-5 and TRBJ2-1, is DARVTQTPRHKVTEMGQEVTMRCQPILGHNTVFWYRQTMMQGLELLAYFRNRAPLDDSGMPKDRFSAEMPDATLATLKIQPSEPRDSAVYFCASGFSSEQFFGPGTRLTVL.

This chain connects TRBV20-1 to TRBJ2-7, with D possibly matching TRBD2 (6 bases). Per germline, CDR1 DFQATT and CDR2 SNEGSKA (reference sequence). The V and J ends lost 5 bases and 12 bases respectively, with 14 bases between them. The CDR3 totals 10 residues. CDR3 bases: TGCAGTGCTCCTTCGGAGGGTGGGTACTTC. It specifies CSAPSEGGYF.

This clone was seen only once. The chain is built from TRBV30 and TRBJ2-2, with 7 bases matching TRBD1. The CDR3 loop spans 15 amino acids. From germline, CDR1 is GTSNPN and CDR2 SVGIG (reference sequence). V trimming: 0 bases; J trimming: 6 bases; junction bases outside the gene matches: 7. The CDR3 DNA reads as TGTGCCTGGAGTGTACGACAGGGTCGAGCCGGGGAGCTGTTTTTT. Translating it yields CAWSVRQGRAGELFF.

The gene calls are TRBV7-9 and TRBJ1-3, with unresolved D. The CDR3 contains 15 residues. The V and J ends lost 5 bases and 0 bases respectively, with 11 bases between them. Germline values: CDR1 SEHNR, CDR2 FQNEAQ (reference sequence). The CDR3 region has the DNA TGTGCCAGCAGCGCCGACACCCGCTCTGGAAACACCATATATTTT. The encoded protein is CASSADTRSGNTIYF.

Only one count was recorded for this clone. The chain employs TRBV10-3 and TRBJ2-7; 7 positions match TRBD1. CDR3 length equals 14 residues. Losses at the gene ends were 11 bases for V and 5 bases for J; bases not matched to a gene: 15. Germline V gene sequence: CDR1 ENHRY, CDR2 SYGVKD. The CDR3 sequence is CAFSTGAPPHEQYF. In DNA form, the CDR3 reads TGTGCCTTTAGTACAGGGGCCCCCCCCCACGAGCAGTACTTC.

This clone was detected many times. The identical CDR3 is also encoded by other nucleotide sequences in the sample. This chain connects TRBV5-1 to TRBJ2-2; 7 bases are a match to TRBD1. From germline, CDR1 is SGHRS and CDR2 YFSETQ. Germline trimming cut 4 bases from V and 3 bases from J; bases unmatched to any gene: 6. The CDR3 has 15 residues. CDR3 nucleotide sequence: TGCGCCAGCAGCCTCTCAACAGGGGACACCGGGGAGCTGTTTTTT. Its translation: CASSLSTGDTGELFF. Full variable domain (rest looked up from reference TRBV5-1 and TRBJ2-2): KAGVTQTPRYLIKTRGQQVTLSCSPISGHRSVSWYQQTPGQGLQFLFEYFSETQRNKGNFPGRFSGRQFSNSRSEMNVSTLELGDSALYLCASSLSTGDTGELFFGEGSRLTVL.

The chain uses TRBV11-2 and TRBJ1-1; TRBD1 aligns across 8 bases. Losses at the gene ends were 3 bases for V and 14 bases for J; bases not matched to a gene: 11. Germline-derived CDR1 and CDR2 are SGHAT and FQNNGV. The CDR3 covers 13 residues. The CDR3 region is CASSFIGQGKWFF. The DNA for the CDR3 is TGTGCCAGCAGCTTTATTGGACAGGGCAAGTGGTTCTTT.